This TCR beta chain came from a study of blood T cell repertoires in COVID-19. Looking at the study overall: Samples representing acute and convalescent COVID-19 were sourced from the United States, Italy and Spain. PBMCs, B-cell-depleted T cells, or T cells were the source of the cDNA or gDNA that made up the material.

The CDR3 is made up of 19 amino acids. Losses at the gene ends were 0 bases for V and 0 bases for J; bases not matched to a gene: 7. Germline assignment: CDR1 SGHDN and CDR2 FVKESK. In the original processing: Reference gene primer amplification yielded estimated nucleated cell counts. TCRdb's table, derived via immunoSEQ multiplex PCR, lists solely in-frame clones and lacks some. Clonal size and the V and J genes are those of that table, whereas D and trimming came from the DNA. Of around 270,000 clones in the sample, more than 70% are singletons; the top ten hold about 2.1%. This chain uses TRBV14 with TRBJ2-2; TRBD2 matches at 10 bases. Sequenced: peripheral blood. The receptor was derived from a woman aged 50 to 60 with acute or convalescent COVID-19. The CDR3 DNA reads TGTGCCAGCAGCCAAGATCGGAGCGGGAGGGAACCGAACACCGGGGAGCTGTTTTTT. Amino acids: CASSQDRSGREPNTGELFF.